The 4 T cell receptor beta chains given below trace back to one sample, sequenced in a study of shared clonotypes between healthy human individuals. Assay: immunoSEQ multiplex PCR; the TCRdb copy retains only in-frame clones and omits some. The data show about 490,000 clones, about 82% seen once. Sample: PBMCs. Every receptor here comes from a woman aged 35 to 49 in good health. Some clones in this sample may be carry-over from other donors' samples.

The V and J genes are TRBV11-1 and TRBJ2-7; 8 positions match TRBD1. Unmatched junction bases numbered 9, after V lost 5 bases and J lost 0 bases. This CDR3 is 16 amino acids long. Germline loops: CDR1 SGHAT, CDR2 FQDESV (reference sequence). The CDR3 bases are TGTGCCAGCAGCCCACTCGGGACAGGTAACTCCTACGAGCAGTACTTC. Translation: CASSPLGTGNSYEQYF.

The V gene is TRBV6-1, the J gene TRBJ1-1; D is unclear. V shed 7 bases and J shed 3 bases, with 12 bases lying between them. The CDR3 sequence is 13 residues long. Germline CDR1 MNHNS, CDR2 SASEGT. The CDR3 loop reads CASKSPEDTEAFF. The CDR3 DNA is TGTGCCAGCAAGTCTCCGGAGGACACTGAAGCTTTCTTT.

With respect to this clone: The same CDR3 is also encoded by other DNA sequences in this sample. The rearrangement uses TRBV6-1 and TRBJ1-1; D gene uncertain. Per the germline V gene, CDR1 is MNHNS and CDR2 is SASEGT. This CDR3 contains 13 residues. V was cut by 2 bases and J by 1 base, with 5 bases left in between. The CDR3, as DNA: TGTGCCAGCAGTGAACAGAAGAACACTGAAGCTTTCTTT. It encodes CASSEQKNTEAFF.

This clone was detected a few times. The chain employs TRBV27 and TRBJ2-3; D unclear. Trimming took 4 bases from V and 5 from J, leaving 7 bases between them. The length of the CDR3 is 12 residues. Germline V lookup: CDR1 MNHEY, CDR2 SMNVEV (reference sequence). CDR3 amino acids: CASSSRVDTQYF. CDR3 sequence (DNA): TGTGCCAGCAGTTCCCGTGTAGATACGCAGTATTTT.